The 10 T cell receptor beta chains presented below share a single source sample, sequenced in a study of identical twins (TCRdb year 2016). Libraries were constructed by 5' RACE. The data were produced on an Illumina HiSeq 2000. The public sequencing data were trimmed at Q25 with fastp and processed into clonotypes with MiXCR by TCRdb, which kept only in-frame beta chains. Every entry covers one CDR3 protein and lists the most common genes and DNA from its rows. This sample gives hundreds of thousands of distinct CDR3 sequences in total; roughly 6% of them show up just once. The ten largest clones take up 1.5% to 2% of the sample. Sequencing was performed on naive T cells sorted from blood. What the cell subset or site label conveys for this sample: cells isolated with a human naive T-cell isolation kit. The receptors originated from a man between 18 and 35 years old in good health.

The table lists this clonotype with a few counts. CDR3 DNA: TGTGCCTGGAGTGACGGGGAGACCCAGTACTTC. Residues: CAWSDGETQYF. The rearrangement uses TRBV30 and TRBJ2-5; D gene uncertain. Trimming took off 1 base at V and 5 bases at J, with 5 bases between the two ends. The germline V gene encodes CDR1 GTSNPN and CDR2 SVGIG (reference sequence). CDR3 length: 11 residues. The whole variable domain, filled in from reference TRBV30 and TRBJ2-5, reads SQTIHQWPATLVQPVGSPLSLECTVEGTSNPNLYWYRQAAGRGLQLLFYSVGIGQISSEVPQNLSASRPQDRQFILSSKKLLLSDSGFYLCAWSDGETQYFGPGTRLLVL.

This clonotype was counted many times. This chain links TRBV6-5 with TRBJ2-5; TRBD1 agrees at 9 bases. The V gene's germline CDR1 is MNHEY and CDR2 SVGAGI. The CDR3 consists of 15 residues. V was pared by 2 bases and J by 5 bases, with 6 bases of the junction left unmatched. The CDR3 coding sequence is TGTGCCAGCAGTTACGCGGACAGGGGTCAGGAGACCCAGTACTTC. Residues: CASSYADRGQETQYF.

In this sample, this clonotype turned up many times. The V gene is TRBV6-1, the J gene TRBJ2-7, with 9 bases fitting TRBD1. There are 14 residues in the CDR3. Germline V lookup: CDR1 MNHNS, CDR2 SASEGT. V shed 6 bases and J 9 bases; nucleotides not matched to a gene: 12. The DNA of the CDR3 is TGTGCCAGCAGCCCCGGGACAGGGATCTTAGGGCAGTACTTC. This codes for CASSPGTGILGQYF.

This clonotype was counted ten times or more. This chain joins TRBV5-1 and TRBJ2-2, with D perhaps TRBD1 or TRBD2 (6 bases each). CDR3 length: 15 residues. Germline V gives CDR1 SGHRS, CDR2 YFSETQ. Trimming left V 4 bases short and J 4 bases short, with 14 bases between. The CDR3 reads CASSPRGASTGELFF. The CDR3 DNA sequence: TGCGCCAGCAGCCCGAGGGGGGCTAGCACCGGGGAGCTGTTTTTT.

This clonotype was counted ten times or more. The rearrangement links TRBV6-2 or TRBV6-3 to TRBJ1-1, with 7 bases lining up with TRBD1. The CDR3 spans 17 residues. V shed 2 bases, J shed 1 base, and the junction held 10 bases outside the gene matches. The germline V gene has CDR1 MNHEY and CDR2 SVGEGT. The CDR3 coding sequence is TGTGCCAGCAGTTACGACATTAGGACAGGCAAGAACACTGAAGCTTTCTTT. It encodes CASSYDIRTGKNTEAFF.

This clonotype has a count of ten or more. The CDR3 is CASSLAGAGVEQAFF. The CDR3 DNA is TGTGCCAGCAGCTTAGCAGGGGCAGGGGTCGAACAAGCTTTCTTT. The chain is built from TRBV7-9 and TRBJ1-1, with a possible D match to TRBD1 (6 bases). This CDR3 contains 15 residues. Per the germline V gene, CDR1 is SEHNR and CDR2 is FQNEAQ (reference sequence). Trimming took off 0 bases at V and 9 bases at J, with 17 bases between the two ends.

This clonotype was counted ten times or more. The chain combines TRBV29-1 with TRBJ2-2, with D tentatively TRBD2 (5 bases). The length of the CDR3 is 11 residues. V lost 6 bases and J 6 bases, leaving 8 bases between the germline ends. The germline CDR1 and CDR2 sequences are SQVTM and ANQGSEA. CDR3: CSVRGAGELFF. The CDR3 bases are TGCAGCGTCCGGGGAGCCGGGGAGCTGTTTTTT.

This clonotype came up many times. The chain is built from TRBV11-2 and TRBJ2-1; 15 positions agree with TRBD2. Germline values: CDR1 SGHAT, CDR2 FQNNGV. This CDR3 contains 17 residues. The V gene end was trimmed by 5 bases and the J gene end by 8 bases; junction bases not matched to a gene: 10. The CDR3 is CASSPTSGLAGGDEQFF. CDR3 DNA: TGTGCCAGCAGCCCGACATCGGGACTAGCGGGAGGCGATGAGCAGTTCTTC.

This clonotype was seen more than once but under ten times. This rearrangement joins TRBV7-9 to TRBJ2-5; D call uncertain. Trimming removed 3 bases at V and 3 bases at J, with 8 bases between. Germline lookup yields CDR1 SEHNR and CDR2 FQNEAQ (reference sequence). The CDR3 is 13 amino acids. The CDR3 DNA reads TGTGCCAGCAGCTTTCAGAAAAAAGAGACCCAGTACTTC. Its translation: CASSFQKKETQYF.

This sequence joins TRBV9 and TRBJ1-1; maybe TRBD1 (5 bases). The ends were cut back, 2 bases at V and 0 bases at J, with 11 bases in the middle. This CDR3 has 15 amino acids. Germline V lookup: CDR1 SGDLS, CDR2 YYNGEE. The CDR3 DNA reads TGTGCCAGCAGCGTCGGGGGGGAGATGAACACTGAAGCTTTCTTT. The encoded protein is CASSVGGEMNTEAFF.